Listed here are 7 T cell receptor beta chains from one sample, sequenced in a study of vaccination and CD4 T cells after COVID-19. These TCRs are of unknown antigen specificity. As for treatment: roughly nine-day PBMC culture with coronavirus spike peptide pools or control peptides (ViraFEST assay). One should note that the unexposed donor's CD4+ T cells were collected before the COVID-19 pandemic (2011-2018). The Oncomine TCR Beta short-read assay sequenced DNA from cultured CD4+ T cells. From the PCR reads, TCRdb called clonotypes with MiXCR, one entry per CDR3 protein. The table shows 9,100 or so distinct CDR3 sequences, with around a third occurring only once. The sequencing sample was made of CD4+ T cells from blood, cultured in vitro. The receptors were sampled from a human donor in good health.

The chain couples TRBV12-3 or TRBV12-4 to TRBJ2-3; D unresolved. The CDR3 sequence is 13 residues long. V was pared by 6 bases and J by 0 bases, with 7 bases between. CDR3 amino acids: CASRQDSTDTQYF. The DNA for the CDR3 is TGTGCCAGCAGACAAGACAGCACAGATACGCAGTATTTT.

This clonotype has just a few counts. The rearrangement joins TRBV2 to TRBJ2-5, with no clear D. Germline V CDR1 and CDR2: SNHLY, FYNNEI. The CDR3 loop spans 12 amino acids. V gave up 6 bases and J gave up 5 bases, with 10 bases separating them. The DNA of the CDR3 is TGTGCCAGCAGCCAAGCGTGGGAGACCCAGTACTTC. This sequence encodes CASSQAWETQYF.

This clonotype was seen a few times. This chain joins TRBV12-3 or TRBV12-4 and TRBJ2-2; weak D call: TRBD2 (6 bases). V was pared by 6 bases and J by 8 bases, with 19 bases between. This CDR3 region has 15 residues. As DNA, the CDR3 is TGTGCCAGCAGCGGACGGGGGACCACCCCAGGGGAGCTGTTTTTT. Its translation: CASSGRGTTPGELFF.

J is TRBJ2-4 and V is TRBV10-3, with 7 nucleotides matching TRBD1. The CDR3 loop spans 14 amino acids. The trim removed 5 bases at V and 8 bases at J, leaving 9 bases unmatched. The V gene's germline CDR1 is ENHRY and CDR2 SYGVKD. This chain's CDR3 is CAISRRDRGDIQYF. The CDR3 region has the DNA TGTGCCATCAGTCGCCGGGACAGAGGAGACATTCAGTACTTC.

Written as DNA, the CDR3 is TGTGCCAGCAGCTTATACGGGGCAGACTATGGCTACACCTTC. Amino acid sequence: CASSLYGADYGYTF. The chain joins TRBV7-9 to TRBJ1-2, with D possibly being TRBD1 (5 bases). Per germline, CDR1 SEHNR and CDR2 FQNEAQ (reference sequence). Trimming removed 2 bases at V and 3 bases at J, with 10 bases between. The CDR3 has 14 residues.

This sequence joins TRBV9 and TRBJ1-6, with 7 positions matching TRBD1. CDR3 length: 16 residues. V shed 0 bases, J shed 9 bases, and the junction held 9 bases outside the gene matches. CDR1 is SGDLS and CDR2 is YYNGEE in the germline V gene. This chain's CDR3 is CASSVANTGVVSPLHF. The CDR3 nucleotides are TGTGCCAGCAGCGTAGCTAATACAGGGGTGGTTTCACCCCTCCACTTT.

The CDR3 loop reads CASSETGVNTEAFF. CDR3 sequence (DNA): TGCGCCAGCAGTGAAACAGGGGTGAACACTGAAGCTTTCTTT. This chain links TRBV10-2 with TRBJ1-1, with 7 bases aligning to TRBD1. Per germline, CDR1 WSHSY and CDR2 SAAADI. Unmatched junction bases numbered 1, after V lost 3 bases and J lost 0 bases. CDR3 length: 14 amino acids.